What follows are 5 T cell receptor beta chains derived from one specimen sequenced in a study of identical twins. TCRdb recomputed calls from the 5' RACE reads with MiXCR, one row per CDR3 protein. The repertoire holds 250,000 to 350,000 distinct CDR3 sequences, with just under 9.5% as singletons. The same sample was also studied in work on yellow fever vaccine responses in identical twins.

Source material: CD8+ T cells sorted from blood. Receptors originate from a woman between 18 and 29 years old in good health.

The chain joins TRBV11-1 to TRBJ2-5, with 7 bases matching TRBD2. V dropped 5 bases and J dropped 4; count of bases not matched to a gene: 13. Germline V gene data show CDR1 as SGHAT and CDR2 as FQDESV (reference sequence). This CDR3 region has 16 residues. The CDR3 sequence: CASSTRGLVWGETQYF. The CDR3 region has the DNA TGTGCCAGCAGCACGCGCGGACTAGTATGGGGAGAGACCCAGTACTTC.

In DNA form, the CDR3 reads TGTGCCTGGAGTGCGATACAGGTCCCCGGGGAGCTGTTTTTT. Translation gives CAWSAIQVPGELFF. The chain employs TRBV30 and TRBJ2-2; D is possibly TRBD1 (5 bases). This CDR3 region has 14 residues. Germline V gene sequence: CDR1 GTSNPN, CDR2 SVGIG (reference sequence). V gave up 1 base and J gave up 6 bases, with 12 bases separating them. The full variable domain, with the rest looked up from reference TRBV30 and TRBJ2-2, is SQTIHQWPATLVQPVGSPLSLECTVEGTSNPNLYWYRQAAGRGLQLLFYSVGIGQISSEVPQNLSASRPQDRQFILSSKKLLLSDSGFYLCAWSAIQVPGELFFGEGSRLTVL.

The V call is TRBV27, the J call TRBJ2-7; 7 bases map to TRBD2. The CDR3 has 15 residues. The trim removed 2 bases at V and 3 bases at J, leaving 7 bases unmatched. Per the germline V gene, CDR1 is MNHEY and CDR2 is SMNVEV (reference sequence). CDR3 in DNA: TGTGCCAGCAGTTTAGCGGATAGCGGGCTCTACGAGCAGTACTTC. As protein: CASSLADSGLYEQYF.

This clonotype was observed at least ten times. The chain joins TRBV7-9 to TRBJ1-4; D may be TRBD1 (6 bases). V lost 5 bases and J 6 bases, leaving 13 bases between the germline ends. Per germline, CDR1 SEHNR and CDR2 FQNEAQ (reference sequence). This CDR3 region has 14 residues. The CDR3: CASSPTGIYEKLFF. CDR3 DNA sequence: TGTGCCAGCAGCCCGACAGGAATATATGAAAAACTGTTTTTT.

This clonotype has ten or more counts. Here the CDR3 reads CASRDSPDTQYF. CDR3 nucleotides: TGTGCCAGCAGGGACAGTCCAGATACGCAGTATTTT. The V gene is TRBV12-3 or TRBV12-4, the J gene TRBJ2-3; a possible D gene is TRBD1 (6 bases). The CDR3 has 12 amino acids. Trimming pared 6 bases from V and 4 bases from J, leaving 8 bases between.